Below are 9 T cell receptor beta chains sequenced from a single sample in a study of vaccination and CD4 T cells after COVID-19. Time point meaning: late sampling 161 to 241 days after vaccination in a few convalescent patients. As for treatment: roughly 10-day PBMC culture with coronavirus spike peptide pools or control peptides (ViraFEST assay). Antigens of these TCRs are unknown. An Oncomine TCR Beta short-read assay was used to sequence the DNA from cultured CD4+ T cells. MiXCR, run by TCRdb on the PCR reads, gives a single entry per CDR3 protein. Among around 18,000 distinct CDR3 sequences listed, about 51% were seen once. The material sequenced was CD4+ T cells from blood, cultured in vitro, taken about 7 months after SARS-CoV-2 vaccination. The source is a human donor who had recovered from COVID-19.

V and J are TRBV19 and TRBJ2-1, with D hard to call. The CDR3 consists of 16 residues. Germline loops: CDR1 LNHDA, CDR2 SQIVND (reference sequence). Deletions cut 6 bases from V and 3 bases from J, with 18 bases between. The CDR3 DNA reads as TGTGCCAGTAGCCACCCCCGGGCAGCCATCTACAATGAGCAGTTCTTC. Its translation is CASSHPRAAIYNEQFF.

J is TRBJ1-2 and V is TRBV2; 10 bases match TRBD1. CDR1 is SNHLY and CDR2 is FYNNEI in the germline V gene. V gave up 8 bases and J gave up 2 bases; unmatched junction bases: 5. The CDR3 totals 14 residues. The CDR3 coding sequence is TGTGCCAGCGGACAGGGGGAGTGGAACTATGGCTACACCTTC. Its protein is CASGQGEWNYGYTF.

This clonotype was seen more than once but under ten times. This sequence joins TRBV7-6 and TRBJ1-1; D is undetermined. This CDR3 region has 13 residues. V shed 2 bases and J shed 4 bases, with 8 bases lying between them. The germline V gene has CDR1 SGHVS and CDR2 FNYEAQ. CDR3 in amino acids: CASSLTDATEAFF. In DNA, the CDR3 is TGTGCCAGCAGCTTAACGGACGCCACTGAAGCTTTCTTT.

The chain employs TRBV6-2 or TRBV6-3 and TRBJ1-5; D not certain. CDR3 length: 14 amino acids. Germline CDR1 is MNHEY and CDR2 is SVGEGT. With 5 bases removed from V and 3 bases from J, the gap between germline ends came to 11 bases. CDR3 in amino acids: CASSQLTPNQPQHF. CDR3 nucleotide sequence: TGTGCCAGCAGTCAACTGACGCCCAATCAGCCCCAGCATTTT.

This clonotype has just a few counts. The chain joins TRBV15 to TRBJ2-7; 8 bases are a match to TRBD2. CDR3 length equals 15 residues. Germline CDR1 is LNHNV and CDR2 is YYDKDF (reference sequence). The V and J ends lost 3 bases and 0 bases, in that order; junction bases with no gene match: 4. For the CDR3, the DNA is TGTGCCACCAGCAGGGTAACTAGCGGCTCCTACGAGCAGTACTTC. It translates to CATSRVTSGSYEQYF.

The J gene is TRBJ2-1, the V gene TRBV7-9; no clear D gene. In germline, CDR1 is SEHNR, CDR2 FQNEAQ (reference sequence). The CDR3 has 14 residues. V lost 0 bases and J lost 5, with 8 bases in between. The CDR3 nucleotides are TGTGCCAGCAGCTTAGCGGGAACCGACAATGAGCAGTTCTTC. Its protein product is CASSLAGTDNEQFF. Filled out from reference TRBV7-9 and TRBJ2-1, the complete variable domain reads DTGVSQNPRHKITKRGQNVTFRCDPISEHNRLYWYRQTLGQGPEFLTYFQNEAQLEKSRLLSDRFSAERPKGSFSTLEIQRTEQGDSAMYLCASSLAGTDNEQFFGPGTRLTVL.

This clonotype is medium-sized. This chain joins TRBV10-3 and TRBJ1-5; 7 bases match TRBD1. In germline, CDR1 is ENHRY, CDR2 SYGVKD. The CDR3 extends over 15 amino acids. After removal of 10 bases from V and 1 base from J, the junction contained 10 bases not matched to a gene. CDR3 amino acids: CASQGGLESNQPQHF. In DNA form, the CDR3 reads TGTGCCAGCCAGGGGGGACTAGAGAGCAATCAGCCCCAGCATTTT.

The gene calls are TRBV6-1 and TRBJ2-7, with D perhaps matching TRBD1 (7 bases). CDR3 length: 18 residues. The germline V and J ends were trimmed by 0 bases and 2 bases, with 20 bases remaining between them. Per the germline V gene, CDR1 is MNHNS and CDR2 is SASEGT. The CDR3 nucleotides are TGTGCCAGCAGTGAAGCTTGGCCAGGGGGGCCCTCCACCTACGAGCAGTACTTC. Protein sequence: CASSEAWPGGPSTYEQYF.

This clonotype was observed a handful of times. This chain links TRBV27 with TRBJ1-5; 9 bases are a match to TRBD1. The V and J ends lost 4 bases and 1 base, in that order; junction bases with no gene match: 5. CDR1 is MNHEY, CDR2 SMNVEV, per germline (reference sequence). CDR3 length: 16 residues. The CDR3 DNA is TGTGCCAGCAGTTCGGGACAGGGTACCAGCAATCAGCCCCAGCATTTT. It specifies CASSSGQGTSNQPQHF.